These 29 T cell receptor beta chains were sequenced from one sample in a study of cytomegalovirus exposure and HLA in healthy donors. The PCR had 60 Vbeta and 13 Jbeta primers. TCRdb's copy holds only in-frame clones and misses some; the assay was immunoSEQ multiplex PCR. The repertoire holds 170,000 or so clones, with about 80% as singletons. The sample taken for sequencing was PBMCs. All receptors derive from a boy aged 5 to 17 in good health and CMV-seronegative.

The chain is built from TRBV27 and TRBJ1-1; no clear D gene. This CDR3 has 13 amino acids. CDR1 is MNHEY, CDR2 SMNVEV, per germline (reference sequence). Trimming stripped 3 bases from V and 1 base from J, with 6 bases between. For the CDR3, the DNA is TGTGCCAGCAGTTTTTCAGGGAACACTGAAGCTTTCTTT. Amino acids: CASSFSGNTEAFF.

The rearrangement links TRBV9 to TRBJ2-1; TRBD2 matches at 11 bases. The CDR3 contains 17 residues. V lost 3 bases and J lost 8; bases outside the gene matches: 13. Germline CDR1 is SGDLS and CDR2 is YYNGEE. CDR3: CASSGRTGLAGGDEQFF. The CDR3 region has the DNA TGTGCCAGCAGCGGGCGCACGGGGCTAGCGGGGGGAGATGAGCAGTTCTTC.

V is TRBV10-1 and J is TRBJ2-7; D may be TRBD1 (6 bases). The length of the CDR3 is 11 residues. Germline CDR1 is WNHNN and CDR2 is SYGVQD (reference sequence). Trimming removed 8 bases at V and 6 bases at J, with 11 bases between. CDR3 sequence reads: CASSDSGEQYF. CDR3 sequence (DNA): TGCGCCAGCTCGGACAGCGGCGAGCAGTACTTC.

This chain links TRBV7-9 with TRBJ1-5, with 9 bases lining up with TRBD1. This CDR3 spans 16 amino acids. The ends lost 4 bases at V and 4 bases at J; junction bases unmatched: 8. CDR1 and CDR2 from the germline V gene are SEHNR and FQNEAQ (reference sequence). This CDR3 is CASSSSQGAWNQPQHF. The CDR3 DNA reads TGTGCCAGCAGCTCGTCACAGGGGGCTTGGAATCAGCCCCAGCATTTT.

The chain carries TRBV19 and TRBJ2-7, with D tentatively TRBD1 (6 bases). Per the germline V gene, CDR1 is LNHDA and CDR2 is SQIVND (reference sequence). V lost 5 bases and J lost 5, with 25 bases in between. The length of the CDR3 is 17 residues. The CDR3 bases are TGTGCCAGTAGTCCTTTAGGGGGACGTCTTGGATCCCACGAGCAGTACTTC. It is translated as CASSPLGGRLGSHEQYF.

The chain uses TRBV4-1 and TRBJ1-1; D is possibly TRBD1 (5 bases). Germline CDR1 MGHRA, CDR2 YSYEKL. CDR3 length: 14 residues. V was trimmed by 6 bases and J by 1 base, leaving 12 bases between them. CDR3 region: CASRGRGWNTEAFF. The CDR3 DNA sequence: TGCGCCAGCAGGGGAAGGGGCTGGAACACTGAAGCTTTCTTT.

The CDR3 region has the DNA TGTGCCAGCAGTGTCGTACAGGGCGCAACTAATGAAAAACTGTTTTTT. It codes for CASSVVQGATNEKLFF. This chain links TRBV2 with TRBJ1-4; possible D gene TRBD1, 6 bases. V was shortened by 4 bases and J by 0 bases, with 12 bases between the two germline ends. The CDR3 runs to 16 residues. Germline CDR1 and CDR2: SNHLY and FYNNEI.

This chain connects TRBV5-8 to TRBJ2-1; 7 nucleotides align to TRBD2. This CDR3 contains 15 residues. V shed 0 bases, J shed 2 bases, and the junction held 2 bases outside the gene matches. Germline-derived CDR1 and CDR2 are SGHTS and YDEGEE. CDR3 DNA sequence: TGTGCCAGCAGCTTGGCTAGCGGAACCTACAATGAGCAGTTCTTC. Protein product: CASSLASGTYNEQFF. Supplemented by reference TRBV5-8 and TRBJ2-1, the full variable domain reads EAGVTQSPTHLIKTRGQQATLRCSPISGHTSVYWYQQALGLGLQFLLWYDEGEERNRGNFPPRFSGRQFPNYSSELNVNALELEDSALYLCASSLASGTYNEQFFGPGTRLTVL.

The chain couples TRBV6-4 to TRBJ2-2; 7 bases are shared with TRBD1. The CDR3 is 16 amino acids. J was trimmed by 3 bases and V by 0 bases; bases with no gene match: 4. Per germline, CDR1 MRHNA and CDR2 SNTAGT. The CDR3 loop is CASSDSRGGDTGELFF. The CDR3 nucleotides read TGTGCCAGCAGTGACTCAAGAGGGGGCGACACCGGGGAGCTGTTTTTT.

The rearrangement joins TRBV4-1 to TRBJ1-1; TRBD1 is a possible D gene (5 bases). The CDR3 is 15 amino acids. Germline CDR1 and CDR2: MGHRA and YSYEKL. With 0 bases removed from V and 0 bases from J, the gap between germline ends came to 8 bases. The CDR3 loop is CASSQEETVNTEAFF. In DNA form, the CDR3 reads TGCGCCAGCAGCCAAGAGGAGACAGTGAACACTGAAGCTTTCTTT.

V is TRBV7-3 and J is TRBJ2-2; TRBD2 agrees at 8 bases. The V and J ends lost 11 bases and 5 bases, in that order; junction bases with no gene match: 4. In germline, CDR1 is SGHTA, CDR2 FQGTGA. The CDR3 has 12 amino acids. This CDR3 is CASGLETGELFF. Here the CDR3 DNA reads TGTGCCTCGGGACTAGAAACCGGGGAGCTGTTTTTT.

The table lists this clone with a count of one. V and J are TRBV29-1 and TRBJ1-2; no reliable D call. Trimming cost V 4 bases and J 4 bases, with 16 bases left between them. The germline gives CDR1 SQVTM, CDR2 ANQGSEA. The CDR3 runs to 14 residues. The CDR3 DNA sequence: TGCAGCGTTGGAGTGGTCACAAGAGGCTATGGCTACACCTTC. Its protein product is CSVGVVTRGYGYTF.

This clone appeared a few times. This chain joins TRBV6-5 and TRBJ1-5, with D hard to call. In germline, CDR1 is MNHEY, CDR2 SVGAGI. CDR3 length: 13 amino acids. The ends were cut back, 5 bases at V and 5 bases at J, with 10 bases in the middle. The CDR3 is CASSERLDQPQHF. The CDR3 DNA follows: TGTGCCAGCAGTGAACGGTTGGATCAGCCCCAGCATTTT.

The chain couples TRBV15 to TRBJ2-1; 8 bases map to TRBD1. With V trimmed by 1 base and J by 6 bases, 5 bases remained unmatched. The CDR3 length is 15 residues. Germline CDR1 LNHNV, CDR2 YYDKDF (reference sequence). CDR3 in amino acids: CATSRGSGGPNEQFF. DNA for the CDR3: TGTGCCACCAGCAGAGGGTCAGGGGGCCCCAATGAGCAGTTCTTC. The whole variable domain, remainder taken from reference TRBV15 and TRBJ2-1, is DAMVIQNPRYQVTQFGKPVTLSCSQTLNHNVMYWYQQKSSQAPKLLFHYYDKDFNNEADTPDNFQSRRPNTSFCFLDIRSPGLGDTAMYLCATSRGSGGPNEQFFGPGTRLTVL.

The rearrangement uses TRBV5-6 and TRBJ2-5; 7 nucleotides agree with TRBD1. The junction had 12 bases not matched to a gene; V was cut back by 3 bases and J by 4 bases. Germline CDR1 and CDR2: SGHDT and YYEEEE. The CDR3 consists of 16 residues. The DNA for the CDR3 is TGTGCCAGCAGCTCTCAGACAGGGCCCCTCGGAGAGACCCAGTACTTC. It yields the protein CASSSQTGPLGETQYF. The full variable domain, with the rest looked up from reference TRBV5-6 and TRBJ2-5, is DAGVTQSPTHLIKTRGQQVTLRCSPKSGHDTVSWYQQALGQGPQFIFQYYEEEERQRGNFPDRFSGHQFPNYSSELNVNALLLGDSALYLCASSSQTGPLGETQYFGPGTRLLVL.

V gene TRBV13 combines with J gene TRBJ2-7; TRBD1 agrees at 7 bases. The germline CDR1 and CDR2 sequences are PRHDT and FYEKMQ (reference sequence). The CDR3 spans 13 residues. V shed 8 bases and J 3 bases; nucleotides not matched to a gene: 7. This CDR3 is CASGQVSGYEQYF. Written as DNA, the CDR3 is TGTGCCAGCGGACAGGTAAGCGGCTACGAGCAGTACTTC.

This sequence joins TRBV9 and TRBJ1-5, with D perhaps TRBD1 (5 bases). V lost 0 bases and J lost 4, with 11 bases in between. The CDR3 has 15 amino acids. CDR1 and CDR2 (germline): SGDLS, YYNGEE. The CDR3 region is CASSVDGGWNQPQHF. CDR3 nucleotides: TGTGCCAGCAGCGTAGACGGGGGGTGGAATCAGCCCCAGCATTTT. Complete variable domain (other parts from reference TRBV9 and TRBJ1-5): DSGVTQTPKHLITATGQRVTLRCSPRSGDLSVYWYQQSLDQGLQFLIQYYNGEERAKGNILERFSAQQFPDLHSELNLSSLELGDSALYFCASSVDGGWNQPQHFGDGTRLSIL.

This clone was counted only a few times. The CDR3 is CASRETGNSNQPQHF. The CDR3 DNA reads TGTGCCAGCAGAGAGACAGGGAATAGCAATCAGCCCCAGCATTTT. V is TRBV6-1 and J is TRBJ1-5; 7 bases are shared with TRBD1. Losses at the gene ends were 6 bases for V and 0 bases for J; bases not matched to a gene: 5. The CDR3 runs to 15 residues. CDR1 MNHNS and CDR2 SASEGT come from the germline V gene.

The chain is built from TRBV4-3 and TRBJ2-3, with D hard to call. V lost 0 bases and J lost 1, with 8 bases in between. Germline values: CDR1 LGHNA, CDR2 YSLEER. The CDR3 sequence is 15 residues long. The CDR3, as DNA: TGCGCCAGCAGCCAAGAACTTGCCCGCACAGATACGCAGTATTTT. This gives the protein CASSQELARTDTQYF.

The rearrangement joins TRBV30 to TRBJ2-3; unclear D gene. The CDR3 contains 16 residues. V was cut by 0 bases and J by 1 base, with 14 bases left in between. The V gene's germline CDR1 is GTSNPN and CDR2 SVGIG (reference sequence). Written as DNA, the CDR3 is TGTGCCTGGAGTGTACGGGTGCGTGAGGGCACAGATACGCAGTATTTT. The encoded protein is CAWSVRVREGTDTQYF.

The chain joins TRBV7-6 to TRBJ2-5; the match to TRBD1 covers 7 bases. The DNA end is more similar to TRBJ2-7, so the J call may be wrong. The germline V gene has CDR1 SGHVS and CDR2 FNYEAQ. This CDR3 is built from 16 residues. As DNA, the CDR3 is TGTGCCAGCAGCTTAGCTATGGGGACAGCTTCTTACGAGCAGTACTTC. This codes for CASSLAMGTASYEQYF.

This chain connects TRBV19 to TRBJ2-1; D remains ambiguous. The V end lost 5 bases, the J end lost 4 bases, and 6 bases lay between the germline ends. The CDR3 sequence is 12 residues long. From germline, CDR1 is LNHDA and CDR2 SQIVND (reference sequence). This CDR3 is CASSVSYNEQFF. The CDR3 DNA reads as TGTGCCAGTAGTGTCTCTTACAATGAGCAGTTCTTC.

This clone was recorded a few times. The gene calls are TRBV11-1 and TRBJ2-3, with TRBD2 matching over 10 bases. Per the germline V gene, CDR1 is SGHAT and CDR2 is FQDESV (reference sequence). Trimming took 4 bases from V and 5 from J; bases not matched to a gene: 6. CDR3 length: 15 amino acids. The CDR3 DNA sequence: TGTGCCAGCAGCTCCAGCGGGAGGGCCGGAGATACGCAGTATTTT. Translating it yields CASSSSGRAGDTQYF.

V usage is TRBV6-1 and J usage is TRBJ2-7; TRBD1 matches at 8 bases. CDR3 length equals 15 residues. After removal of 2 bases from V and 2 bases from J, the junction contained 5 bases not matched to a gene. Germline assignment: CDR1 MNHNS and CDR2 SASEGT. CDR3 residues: CASSEPSGGPYEQYF. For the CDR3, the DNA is TGTGCCAGCAGTGAACCTTCAGGGGGCCCCTACGAGCAGTACTTC.

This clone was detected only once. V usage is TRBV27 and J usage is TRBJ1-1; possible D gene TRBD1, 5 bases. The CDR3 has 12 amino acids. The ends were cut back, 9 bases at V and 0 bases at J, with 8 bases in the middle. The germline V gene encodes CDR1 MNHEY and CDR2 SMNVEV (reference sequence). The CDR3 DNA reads TGTGCCAGTTCGACAGTGAACACTGAAGCTTTCTTT. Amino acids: CASSTVNTEAFF.

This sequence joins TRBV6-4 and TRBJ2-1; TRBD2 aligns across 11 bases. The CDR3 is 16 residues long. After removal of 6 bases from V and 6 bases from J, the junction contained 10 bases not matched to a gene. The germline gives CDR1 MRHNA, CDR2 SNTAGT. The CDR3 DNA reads TGTGCCAGCAGCGGCGAGATTAGCGGGGGGGGCAATGAGCAGTTCTTC. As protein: CASSGEISGGGNEQFF.

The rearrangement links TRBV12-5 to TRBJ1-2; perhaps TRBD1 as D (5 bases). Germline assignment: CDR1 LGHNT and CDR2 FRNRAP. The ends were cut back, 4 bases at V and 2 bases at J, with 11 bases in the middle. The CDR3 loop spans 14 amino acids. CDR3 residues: CASGSGLRNYGYTF. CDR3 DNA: TGTGCTAGTGGTTCAGGGCTCCGGAACTATGGCTACACCTTC.

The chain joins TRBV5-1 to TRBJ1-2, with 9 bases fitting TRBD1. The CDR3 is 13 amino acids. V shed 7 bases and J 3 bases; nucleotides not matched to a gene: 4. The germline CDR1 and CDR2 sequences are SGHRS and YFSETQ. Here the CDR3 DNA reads TGCGCCAGCGGCGGACAGGGGTACTATGGCTACACCTTC. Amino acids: CASGGQGYYGYTF. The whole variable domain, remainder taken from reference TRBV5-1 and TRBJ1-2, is KAGVTQTPRYLIKTRGQQVTLSCSPISGHRSVSWYQQTPGQGLQFLFEYFSETQRNKGNFPGRFSGRQFSNSRSEMNVSTLELGDSALYLCASGGQGYYGYTFGSGTRLTVV.

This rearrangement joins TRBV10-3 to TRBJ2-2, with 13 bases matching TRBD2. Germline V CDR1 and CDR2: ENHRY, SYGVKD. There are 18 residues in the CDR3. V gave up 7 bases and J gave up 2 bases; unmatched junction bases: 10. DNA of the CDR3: TGTGCCATCAAAACAACCGGGACTAGCGGGGTTAACACCGGGGAGCTGTTTTTT. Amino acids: CAIKTTGTSGVNTGELFF.